The clone carrying this TCR beta chain was seen a handful of times. Antigen: not known. The germline gives CDR1 DFQATT, CDR2 SNEGSKA (reference sequence). V was clipped by 1 base and J by 6 bases, with 7 bases between them. This CDR3 has 12 amino acids. Via MiXCR, TCRdb re-called the reads, giving one row per CDR3 protein. This sample yields about 310,000 distinct CDR3 sequences, of which 25% are seen a single time; approximately 12% belongs to the top ten. The data belong to a study of T cell repertoires in cytomegalovirus infection. The source is a human donor in good health (CMV status not recorded). Some clones in this sample may be carry-over from other donors' samples. Sequenced material: cultured PBMCs, taken from culture after CMV antigen stimulation. This chain links TRBV20-1 with TRBJ1-5, with D hard to call. The CDR3 loop reads CSARVSRQPQHF. CDR3 nucleotides: TGCAGTGCTAGAGTCTCTCGTCAGCCCCAGCATTTT.